One and the same sample provided the 9 T cell receptor beta chains below, sequenced in a study of blood T cell repertoires in COVID-19. Sequenced by immunoSEQ multiplex PCR; TCRdb stores in-frame clones only, minus some. This table has about 140,000 clones, 80% to 90% appearing once. Sequences were obtained from peripheral blood. The source of these receptors is a woman aged 60-75 years with acute or convalescent COVID-19.

This clone was counted a single time. V usage is TRBV7-8 and J usage is TRBJ1-6; D perhaps matches TRBD1 (5 bases). V gave up 0 bases and J gave up 10 bases, with 7 bases separating them. CDR1 is SGHVS and CDR2 is FQNEAQ in the germline V gene. The CDR3 spans 13 residues. CDR3 bases: TGTGCCAGCAGCTTAGCGACAGACTCACCCCTCCACTTT. Its protein product is CASSLATDSPLHF.

The V call is TRBV2, the J call TRBJ2-1, with D possibly matching TRBD1 (5 bases). This CDR3 has 14 amino acids. V gave up 10 bases and J gave up 4 bases, with 17 bases separating them. The germline V gene has CDR1 SNHLY and CDR2 FYNNEI. In DNA form, the CDR3 reads TGTGCCATTACAGGTAAAACAGGTTACAATGAGCAGTTCTTC. This encodes CAITGKTGYNEQFF.

The chain couples TRBV11-1 to TRBJ2-2; D gene unclear. The CDR3 covers 15 residues. V lost 5 bases, J lost 8 bases, and 18 bases lay in between. The germline CDR1 and CDR2 sequences are SGHAT and FQDESV (reference sequence). The CDR3, as DNA: TGTGCCAGCAGCGCCCCCGGGTCATTTATTGGGGAGCTGTTTTTT. Its translation: CASSAPGSFIGELFF.

Only a few counts were recorded for this clone. The chain has TRBV5-4 and TRBJ1-6; 7 bases line up with TRBD1. The CDR3 loop spans 18 amino acids. V lost 0 bases to trimming and J lost 0 bases; unmatched junction nucleotides: 6. Germline CDR1 reads SGHNT; CDR2 reads YYREEE (reference sequence). The CDR3 DNA reads as TGTGCCAGCAGCTTGGACAGGGGCTTCCGCTCCTATAATTCACCCCTCCACTTT. Residues: CASSLDRGFRSYNSPLHF.

This chain links TRBV30 with TRBJ2-3; D not certain. Trimming removed 5 bases at V and 2 bases at J, with 11 bases between. This CDR3 has 13 amino acids. Germline CDR1 and CDR2: GTSNPN and SVGIG (reference sequence). The DNA for the CDR3 is TGTGCCTGGTCTGGGCCCTCCACAGATACGCAGTATTTT. Residues: CAWSGPSTDTQYF.

This clone was seen a handful of times. The chain is built from TRBV30 and TRBJ1-3; 7 bases fit TRBD1. V lost 3 bases and J lost 0; bases outside the gene matches: 5. Germline loops: CDR1 GTSNPN, CDR2 SVGIG (reference sequence). The CDR3 covers 15 residues. The CDR3 reads CAWSEDRASGNTIYF. CDR3 nucleotides: TGTGCCTGGAGCGAAGACAGGGCCTCTGGAAACACCATATATTTT.

This sequence joins TRBV24-1 and TRBJ2-3; 7 bases are a match to TRBD1. CDR1 is KGHDR, CDR2 SFDVKD, per germline. The CDR3 runs 17 residues. The V and J ends lost 0 bases and 0 bases, in that order; junction bases with no gene match: 5. The CDR3 loop reads CATSDLLGTASTDTQYF. The CDR3 DNA reads TGTGCCACCAGTGATTTGCTAGGGACAGCTAGCACAGATACGCAGTATTTT.

The rearrangement uses TRBV18 and TRBJ2-5, with 8 bases that match TRBD1. The CDR3 contains 14 residues. After removal of 6 bases from V and 5 bases from J, the junction contained 8 bases not matched to a gene. The germline V gene has CDR1 KGHSH and CDR2 LQKENI. The CDR3 region is CASSPRQGSETQYF. The CDR3 coding sequence is TGTGCCAGCTCGCCCAGACAGGGGTCGGAGACCCAGTACTTC.

The rearrangement joins TRBV9 to TRBJ2-1, with 10 bases identical to TRBD2. In germline, CDR1 is SGDLS, CDR2 YYNGEE. With V trimmed by 3 bases and J by 4 bases, 13 bases remained unmatched. The CDR3 extends over 18 amino acids. In DNA form, the CDR3 reads TGTGCCAGCAGCGCTCCAGGCAGCGGGGGGGATAGATACAATGAGCAGTTCTTC. Its translation is CASSAPGSGGDRYNEQFF.